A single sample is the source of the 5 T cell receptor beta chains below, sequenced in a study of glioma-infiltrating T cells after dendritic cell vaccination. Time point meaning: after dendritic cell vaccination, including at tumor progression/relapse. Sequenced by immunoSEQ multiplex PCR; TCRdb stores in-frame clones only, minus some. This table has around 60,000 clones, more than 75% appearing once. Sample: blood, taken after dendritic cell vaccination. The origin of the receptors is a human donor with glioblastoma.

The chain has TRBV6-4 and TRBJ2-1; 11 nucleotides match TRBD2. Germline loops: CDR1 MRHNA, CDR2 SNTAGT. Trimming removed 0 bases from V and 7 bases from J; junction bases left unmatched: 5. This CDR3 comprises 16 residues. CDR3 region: CASSDSPSGGLNEQFF. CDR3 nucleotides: TGTGCCAGCAGTGACTCCCCTAGCGGGGGGCTGAATGAGCAGTTCTTC.

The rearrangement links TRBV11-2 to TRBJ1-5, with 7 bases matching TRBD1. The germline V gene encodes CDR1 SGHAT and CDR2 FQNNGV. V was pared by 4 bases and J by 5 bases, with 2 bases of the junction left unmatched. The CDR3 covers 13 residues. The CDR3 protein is CASSSDRDQPQHF. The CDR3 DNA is TGTGCCAGCAGCTCCGACAGGGATCAGCCCCAGCATTTT.

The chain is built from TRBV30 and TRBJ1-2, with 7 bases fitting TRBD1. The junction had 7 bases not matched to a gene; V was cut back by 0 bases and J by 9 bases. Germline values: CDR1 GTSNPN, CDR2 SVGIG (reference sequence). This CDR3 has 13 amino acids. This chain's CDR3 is CAWSVRGGRSYTF. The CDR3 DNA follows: TGTGCCTGGAGTGTTAGAGGGGGCCGAAGCTACACCTTC. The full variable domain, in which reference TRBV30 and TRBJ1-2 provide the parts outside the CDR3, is SQTIHQWPATLVQPVGSPLSLECTVEGTSNPNLYWYRQAAGRGLQLLFYSVGIGQISSEVPQNLSASRPQDRQFILSSKKLLLSDSGFYLCAWSVRGGRSYTFGSGTRLTVV.

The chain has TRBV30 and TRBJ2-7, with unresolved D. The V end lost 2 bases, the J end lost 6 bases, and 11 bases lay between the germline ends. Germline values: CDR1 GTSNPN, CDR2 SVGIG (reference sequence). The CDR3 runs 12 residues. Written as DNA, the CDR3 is TGTGCCTGGAGTCCTGCTAGTCTCGAGCAGTACTTC. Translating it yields CAWSPASLEQYF.

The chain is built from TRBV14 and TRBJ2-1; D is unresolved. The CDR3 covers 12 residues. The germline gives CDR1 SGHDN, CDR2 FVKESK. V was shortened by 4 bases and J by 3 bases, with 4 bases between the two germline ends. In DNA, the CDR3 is TGTGCCAGCAGCCCGTTCTACAATGAGCAGTTCTTC. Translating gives CASSPFYNEQFF.